This is a list of T cell receptor beta chains from one sample in a study of blood T cell repertoires in COVID-19. Here immunoSEQ multiplex PCR was the method, and the copy in TCRdb shows in-frame clones only, minus some. The sample carries more than 300,000 clones, under 95% recorded once. The specimen sequenced was peripheral blood. The receptor source for this set is a woman aged 18-30 years who had recovered from COVID-19. The CDR3 runs from the conserved cysteine through the conserved F or W. The D gene is left open where the match is weak. A row's size may be missing; if present it is once, few, many or a size class.

size,V,J,D,DNA,CDR3
.,TRBV10-3,TRBJ2-1,.,TGTGCCATCAGGACTAAAAGCTCCTACAATGAGCAGTTCTTC,CAIRTKSSYNEQFF
once,TRBV6-6,TRBJ2-1,.,TGTGCCAGCAGTTACTCGGTGGGGGCCAATGAGCAGTTCTTC,CASSYSVGANEQFF
.,TRBV18,TRBJ2-2,.,TGTGCCAGCTCACCGGCTAGCGTACCCACCGGGGAGCTGTTTTTT,CASSPASVPTGELFF
.,TRBV28,TRBJ1-4,.,TGTGCCAGCAGTTTAAACAGGGTTGGAAATGAAAAACTGTTTTTT,CASSLNRVGNEKLFF
.,TRBV19,TRBJ2-3,.,TGTGCCAGTAGCCCGGAGAAATCAGATACGCAGTATTTT,CASSPEKSDTQYF
.,TRBV2,TRBJ2-5,.,TGTGCCAGCAGTGAAGCGCGCGTCAGGGGCGGAGAGACCCAGTACTTC,CASSEARVRGGETQYF
.,TRBV15,TRBJ2-5,TRBD1,TGTGCCACCAGCAGTTACAGGGGGCGAGAGACCCAGTACTTC,CATSSYRGRETQYF
once,TRBV6-2/TRBV6-3,TRBJ1-1,.,TGTGCCAGCAGTTACTCGATGGCGACAGGGAACACTGAAGCTTTCTTT,CASSYSMATGNTEAFF
.,TRBV5-1,TRBJ1-5,TRBD1,TGCGCCAGCAGCTTAGGTCCCCCGGGACAGGGGGCCGATCAGCCCCAGCATTTT,CASSLGPPGQGADQPQHF
.,TRBV7-2,TRBJ2-2,.,TGTGCCAGCAGCTTATCGCTAGGGGGCGGGGAGCTGTTTTTT,CASSLSLGGGELFF
.,TRBV7-7,TRBJ2-2,TRBD2,TGTGCCAGCAGCTTACAAGCGGGGATCGGGGAGCTGTTTTTT,CASSLQAGIGELFF
once,TRBV2,TRBJ2-3,.,TGTGCCAGAGCCGCGGTTGGGACAGATACGCAGTATTTT,CARAAVGTDTQYF
.,TRBV19,TRBJ1-6,.,TGTGCCTCAGGACAAGGTCCCTTAGTGATCCACTTT,CASGQGPLVIHF
.,TRBV19,TRBJ1-5,.,TGTGCCAGTAGTATTTTGCGGGATAGCAATCAGCCCCAGCATTTT,CASSILRDSNQPQHF
.,TRBV19,TRBJ1-2,TRBD1,TGTGCCAGTACTGAGATAACCCGGACAGGCTATGGCTACACCTTC,CASTEITRTGYGYTF
.,TRBV4-3,TRBJ2-2,TRBD2,TGCGCCAGCAGCGTCTCGACTAGCGGGAGCACCGGGGAGCTGTTTTTT,CASSVSTSGSTGELFF